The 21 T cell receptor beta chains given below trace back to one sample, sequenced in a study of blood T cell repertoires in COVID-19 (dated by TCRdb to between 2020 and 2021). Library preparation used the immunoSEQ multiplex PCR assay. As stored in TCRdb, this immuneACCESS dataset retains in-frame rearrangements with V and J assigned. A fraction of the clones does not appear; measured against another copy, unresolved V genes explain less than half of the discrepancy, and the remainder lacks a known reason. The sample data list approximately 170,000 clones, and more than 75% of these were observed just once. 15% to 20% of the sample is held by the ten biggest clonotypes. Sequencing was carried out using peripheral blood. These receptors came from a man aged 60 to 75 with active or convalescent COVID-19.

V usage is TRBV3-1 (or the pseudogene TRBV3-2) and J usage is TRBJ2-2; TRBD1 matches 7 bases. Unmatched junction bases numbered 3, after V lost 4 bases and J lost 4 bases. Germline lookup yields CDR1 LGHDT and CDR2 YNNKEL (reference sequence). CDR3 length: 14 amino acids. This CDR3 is CASSRQGGTGELFF. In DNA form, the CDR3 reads TGTGCCAGCAGCCGACAGGGCGGCACCGGGGAGCTGTTTTTT.

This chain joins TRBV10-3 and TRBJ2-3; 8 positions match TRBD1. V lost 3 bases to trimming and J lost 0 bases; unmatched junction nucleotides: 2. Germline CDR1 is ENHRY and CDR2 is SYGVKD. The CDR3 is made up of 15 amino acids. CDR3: CAISDGDRSTDTQYF. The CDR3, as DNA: TGTGCCATCAGTGACGGGGACAGGAGCACAGATACGCAGTATTTT.

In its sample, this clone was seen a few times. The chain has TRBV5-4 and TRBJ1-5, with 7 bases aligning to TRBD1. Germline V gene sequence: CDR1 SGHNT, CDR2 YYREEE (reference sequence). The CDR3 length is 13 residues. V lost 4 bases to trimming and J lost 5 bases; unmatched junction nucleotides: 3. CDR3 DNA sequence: TGTGCCAGCAGCACAGACAGGGATCAGCCCCAGCATTTT. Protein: CASSTDRDQPQHF.

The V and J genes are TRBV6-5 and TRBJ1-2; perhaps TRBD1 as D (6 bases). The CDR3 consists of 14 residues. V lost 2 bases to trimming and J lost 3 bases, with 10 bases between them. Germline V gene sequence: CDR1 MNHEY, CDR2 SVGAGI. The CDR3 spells CASSYEQGYYGYTF. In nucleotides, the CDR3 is TGTGCCAGCAGTTACGAACAGGGTTACTATGGCTACACCTTC.

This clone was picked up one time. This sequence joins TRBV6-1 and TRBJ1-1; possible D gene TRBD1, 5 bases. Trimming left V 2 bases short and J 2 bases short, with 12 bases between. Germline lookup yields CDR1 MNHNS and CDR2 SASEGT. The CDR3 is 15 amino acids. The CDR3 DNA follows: TGTGCCAGCAGTGAAAATCAGGGTTTCAACACTGAAGCTTTCTTT. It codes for CASSENQGFNTEAFF.

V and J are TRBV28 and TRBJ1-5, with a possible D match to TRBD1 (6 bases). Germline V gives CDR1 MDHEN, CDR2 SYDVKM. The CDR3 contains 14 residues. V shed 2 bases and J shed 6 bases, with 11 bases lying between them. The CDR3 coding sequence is TGTGCCAGCAGTTTAGGCGGGGGCGGTCAGCCCCAGCATTTT. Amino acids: CASSLGGGGQPQHF.

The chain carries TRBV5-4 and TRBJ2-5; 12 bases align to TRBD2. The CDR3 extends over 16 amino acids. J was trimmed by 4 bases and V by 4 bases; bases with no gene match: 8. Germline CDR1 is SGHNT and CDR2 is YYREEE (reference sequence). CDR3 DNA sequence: TGTGCCAGCAGCCGCAGGACTAGCGGGGTTACAGAGACCCAGTACTTC. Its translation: CASSRRTSGVTETQYF.

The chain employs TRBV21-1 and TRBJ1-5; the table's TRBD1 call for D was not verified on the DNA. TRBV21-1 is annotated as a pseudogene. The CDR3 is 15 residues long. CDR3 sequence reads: CASPRVGQVDQPQHF. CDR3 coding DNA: TGTGCCAGCCCCAGGGTAGGACAGGTGGATCAGCCCCAGCATTTT.

Here the CDR3 DNA reads TGCGCCAGCAGTGAGAGGGTGGGTGAGGCAGGGCGTAATCAGCCCCAGCATTTT. Residues: CASSERVGEAGRNQPQHF. The V and J genes are TRBV10-2 and TRBJ1-5, with D possibly TRBD1 on 5 matching bases. Trimming took 2 bases from V and 4 from J, leaving 21 bases between them. This CDR3 spans 18 amino acids. Per germline, CDR1 WSHSY and CDR2 SAAADI.

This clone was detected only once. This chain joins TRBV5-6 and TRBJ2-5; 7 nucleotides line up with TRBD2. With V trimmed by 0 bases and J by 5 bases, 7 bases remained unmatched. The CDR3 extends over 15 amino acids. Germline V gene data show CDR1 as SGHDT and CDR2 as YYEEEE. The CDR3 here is CASSLGLAAAETQYF. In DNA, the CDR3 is TGTGCCAGCAGCTTGGGCCTAGCGGCCGCGGAGACCCAGTACTTC.

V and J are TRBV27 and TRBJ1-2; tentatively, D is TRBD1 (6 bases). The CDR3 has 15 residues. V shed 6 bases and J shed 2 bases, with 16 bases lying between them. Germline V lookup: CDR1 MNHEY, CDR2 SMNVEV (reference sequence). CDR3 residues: CASRQNRALNYGYTF. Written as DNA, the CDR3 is TGTGCCAGCAGACAGAACAGGGCCTTAAACTATGGCTACACCTTC.

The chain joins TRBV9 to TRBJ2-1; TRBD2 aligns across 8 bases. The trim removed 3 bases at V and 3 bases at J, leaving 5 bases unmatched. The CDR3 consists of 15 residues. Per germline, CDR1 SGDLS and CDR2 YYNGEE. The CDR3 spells CASSGTGTSYNEQFF. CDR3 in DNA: TGTGCCAGCAGCGGAACCGGGACTAGCTACAATGAGCAGTTCTTC.

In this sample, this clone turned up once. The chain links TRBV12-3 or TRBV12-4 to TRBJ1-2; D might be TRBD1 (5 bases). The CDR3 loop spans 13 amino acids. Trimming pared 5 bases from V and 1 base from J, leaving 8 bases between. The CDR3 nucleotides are TGTGCCAGCAGTGGGGGGATTAACTATGGCTACACCTTC. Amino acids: CASSGGINYGYTF.

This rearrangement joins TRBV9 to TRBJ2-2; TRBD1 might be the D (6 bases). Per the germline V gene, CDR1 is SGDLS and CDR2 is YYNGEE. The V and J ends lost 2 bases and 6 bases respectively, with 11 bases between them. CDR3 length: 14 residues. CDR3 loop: CASSVHRAAGELFF. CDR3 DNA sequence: TGTGCCAGCAGCGTCCACAGGGCTGCCGGGGAGCTGTTTTTT.

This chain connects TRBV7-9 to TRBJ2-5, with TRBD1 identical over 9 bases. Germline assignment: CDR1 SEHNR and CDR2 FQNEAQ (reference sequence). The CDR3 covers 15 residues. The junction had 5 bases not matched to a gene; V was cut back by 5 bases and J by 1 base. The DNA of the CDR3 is TGTGCCAGCAGCCGACAGGGGGTGAGCCAAGAGACCCAGTACTTC. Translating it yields CASSRQGVSQETQYF.

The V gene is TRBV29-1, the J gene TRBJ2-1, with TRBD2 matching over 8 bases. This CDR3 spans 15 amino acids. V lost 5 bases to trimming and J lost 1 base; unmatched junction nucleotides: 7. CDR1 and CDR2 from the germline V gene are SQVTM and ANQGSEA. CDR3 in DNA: TGCAGCGTTATTCGGCGGGAGGCTTCCTACAATGAGCAGTTCTTC. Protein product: CSVIRREASYNEQFF.

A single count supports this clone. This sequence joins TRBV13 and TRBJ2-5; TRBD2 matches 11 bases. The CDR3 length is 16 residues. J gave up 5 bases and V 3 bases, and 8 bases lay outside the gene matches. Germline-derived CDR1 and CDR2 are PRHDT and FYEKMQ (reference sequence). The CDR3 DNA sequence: TGTGCCAGCAGCTTGTTTCTAGCGGGGGGTGTGGAGACCCAGTACTTC. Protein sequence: CASSLFLAGGVETQYF.

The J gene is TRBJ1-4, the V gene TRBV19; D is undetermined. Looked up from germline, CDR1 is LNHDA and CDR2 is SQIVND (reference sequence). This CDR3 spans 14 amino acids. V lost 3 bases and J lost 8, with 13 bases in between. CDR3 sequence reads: CASSMIGVDEKLFF. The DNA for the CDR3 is TGTGCCAGTAGTATGATCGGGGTGGACGAAAAACTGTTTTTT.

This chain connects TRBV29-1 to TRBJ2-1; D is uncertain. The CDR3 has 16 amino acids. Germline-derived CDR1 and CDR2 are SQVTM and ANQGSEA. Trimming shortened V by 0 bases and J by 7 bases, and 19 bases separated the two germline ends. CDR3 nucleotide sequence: TGCAGCGTTGAAGATCTGACTCACTTAATTACTAATGAGCAGTTCTTC. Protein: CSVEDLTHLITNEQFF.

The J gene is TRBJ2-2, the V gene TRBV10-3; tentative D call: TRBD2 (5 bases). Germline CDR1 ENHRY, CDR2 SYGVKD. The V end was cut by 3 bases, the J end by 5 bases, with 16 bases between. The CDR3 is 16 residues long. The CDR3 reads CAISEIAETGTGELFF. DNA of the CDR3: TGTGCCATCAGTGAAATCGCGGAGACGGGAACCGGGGAGCTGTTTTTT.

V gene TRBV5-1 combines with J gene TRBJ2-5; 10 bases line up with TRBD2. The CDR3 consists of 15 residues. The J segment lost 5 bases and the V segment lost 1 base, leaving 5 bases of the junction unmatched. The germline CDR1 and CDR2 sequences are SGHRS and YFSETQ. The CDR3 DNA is TGCGCCAGCAGCTTGACTAGCGGGGAGGGGGAGACCCAGTACTTC. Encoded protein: CASSLTSGEGETQYF.